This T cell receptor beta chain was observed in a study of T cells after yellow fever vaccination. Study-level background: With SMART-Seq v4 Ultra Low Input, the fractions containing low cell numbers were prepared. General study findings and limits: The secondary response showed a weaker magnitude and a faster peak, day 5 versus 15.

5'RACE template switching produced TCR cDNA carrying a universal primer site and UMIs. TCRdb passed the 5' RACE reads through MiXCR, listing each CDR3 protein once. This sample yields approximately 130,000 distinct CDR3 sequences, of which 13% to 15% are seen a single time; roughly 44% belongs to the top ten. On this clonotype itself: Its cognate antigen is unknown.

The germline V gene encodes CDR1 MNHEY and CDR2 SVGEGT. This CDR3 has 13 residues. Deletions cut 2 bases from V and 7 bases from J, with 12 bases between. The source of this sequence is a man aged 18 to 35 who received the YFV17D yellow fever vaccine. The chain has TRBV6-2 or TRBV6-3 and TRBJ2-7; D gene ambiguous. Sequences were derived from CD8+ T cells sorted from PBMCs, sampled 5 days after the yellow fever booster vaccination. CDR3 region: CASSYGPSMEQYF. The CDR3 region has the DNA TGTGCCAGCAGTTACGGACCCTCCATGGAGCAGTACTTC.